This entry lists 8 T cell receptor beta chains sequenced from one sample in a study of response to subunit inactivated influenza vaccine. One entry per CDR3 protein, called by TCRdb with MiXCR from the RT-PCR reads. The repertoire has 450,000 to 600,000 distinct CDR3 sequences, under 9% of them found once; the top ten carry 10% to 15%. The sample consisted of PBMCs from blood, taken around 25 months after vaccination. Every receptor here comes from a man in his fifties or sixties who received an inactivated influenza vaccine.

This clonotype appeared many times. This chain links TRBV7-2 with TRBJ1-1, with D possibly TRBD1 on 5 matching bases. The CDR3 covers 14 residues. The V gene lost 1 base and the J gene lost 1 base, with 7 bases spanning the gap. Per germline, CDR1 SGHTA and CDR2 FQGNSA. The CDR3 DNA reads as TGTGCCAGCAGCTTAGGACAGCAGAACACTGAAGCTTTCTTT. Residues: CASSLGQQNTEAFF.

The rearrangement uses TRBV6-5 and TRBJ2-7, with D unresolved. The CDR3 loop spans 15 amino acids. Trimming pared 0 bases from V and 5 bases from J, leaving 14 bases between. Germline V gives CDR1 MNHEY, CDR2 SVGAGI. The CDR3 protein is CASSYSWQATNEQYF. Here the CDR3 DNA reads TGTGCCAGCAGTTACTCTTGGCAGGCAACGAACGAGCAGTACTTC.

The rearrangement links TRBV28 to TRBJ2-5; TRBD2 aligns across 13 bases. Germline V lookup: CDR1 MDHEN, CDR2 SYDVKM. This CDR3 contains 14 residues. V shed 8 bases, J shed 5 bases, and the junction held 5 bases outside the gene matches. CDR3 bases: TGTGCCAGCCAACTAGCGGGAGGGGGCGAGACCCAGTACTTC. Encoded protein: CASQLAGGGETQYF.

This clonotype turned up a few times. The CDR3 DNA is TGCGCCAGCAGTGAGTATACGACAGGCCCCCGGGGCAATGAGCAGTTCTTC. This translates into CASSEYTTGPRGNEQFF. The V call is TRBV10-2, the J call TRBJ2-1; a weak D match, TRBD1 (6 bases). This CDR3 has 17 amino acids. Trimming stripped 1 base from V and 6 bases from J, with 19 bases between. Germline loops: CDR1 WSHSY, CDR2 SAAADI.

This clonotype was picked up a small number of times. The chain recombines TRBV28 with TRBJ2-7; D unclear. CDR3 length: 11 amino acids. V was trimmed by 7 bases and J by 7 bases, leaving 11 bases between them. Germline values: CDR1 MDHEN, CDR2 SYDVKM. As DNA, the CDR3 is TGTGCCAGCAACCACCTACGAGAGCAGTACTTC. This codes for CASNHLREQYF.

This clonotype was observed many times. CDR3 in DNA: TGTGCCAGCCGGGAGGGCCCCTCCTACAATGAGCAGTTCTTC. Its translation: CASREGPSYNEQFF. The chain combines TRBV12-3 or TRBV12-4 with TRBJ2-1, with 8 bases lining up with TRBD2. V lost 8 bases to trimming and J lost 0 bases; unmatched junction nucleotides: 3. CDR3 size: 14 residues.

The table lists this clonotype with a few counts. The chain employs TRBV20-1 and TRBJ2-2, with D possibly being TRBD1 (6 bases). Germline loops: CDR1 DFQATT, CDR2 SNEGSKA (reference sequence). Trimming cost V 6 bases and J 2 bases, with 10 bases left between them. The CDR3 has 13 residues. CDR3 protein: CSATGQNTGELFF. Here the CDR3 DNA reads TGCAGTGCAACGGGACAAAACACCGGGGAGCTGTTTTTT.

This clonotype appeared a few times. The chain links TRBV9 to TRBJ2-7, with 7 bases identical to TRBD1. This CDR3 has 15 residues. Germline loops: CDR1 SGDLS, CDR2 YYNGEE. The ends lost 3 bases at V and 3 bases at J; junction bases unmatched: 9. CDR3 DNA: TGTGCCAGCAGCGCAGGGGTGGGGACAGACTACGAGCAGTACTTC. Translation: CASSAGVGTDYEQYF.